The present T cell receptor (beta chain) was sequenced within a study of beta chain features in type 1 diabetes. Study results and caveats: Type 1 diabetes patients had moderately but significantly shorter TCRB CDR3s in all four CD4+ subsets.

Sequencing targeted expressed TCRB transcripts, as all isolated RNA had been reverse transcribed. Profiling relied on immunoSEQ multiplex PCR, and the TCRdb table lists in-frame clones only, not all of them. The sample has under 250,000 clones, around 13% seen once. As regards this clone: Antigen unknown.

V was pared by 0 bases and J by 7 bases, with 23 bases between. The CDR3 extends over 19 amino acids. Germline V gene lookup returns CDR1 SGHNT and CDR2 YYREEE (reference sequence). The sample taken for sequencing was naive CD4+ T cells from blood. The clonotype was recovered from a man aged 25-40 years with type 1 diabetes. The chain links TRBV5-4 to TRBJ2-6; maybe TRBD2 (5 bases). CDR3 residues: CASSLGFGDSPLGANVLTF. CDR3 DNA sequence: TGTGCCAGCAGCTTGGGTTTCGGGGATTCCCCTCTGGGAGCCAACGTCCTGACTTTC.